This T cell receptor (beta chain) was identified in a study of T-cell reconstitution after alpha-beta-depleted transplantation in children (dated by TCRdb to the mid-2010s). Context from the whole study: T-cell immune reconstitution after TCRalphabeta/CD19-depleted allogeneic hematopoietic cell transplantation in children was quantitatively tracked in the study by means of TCR repertoire profiling.

According to the study, the label for this sample's treatment or condition signals: allogeneic hematopoietic cell transplantation with graft depleted of TCRalphabeta T cells and CD19 B cells. Transplant recipients were children who received TCRalphabeta/CD19-depleted allogeneic hematopoietic cell grafts. The library relied on PCR. These reads were obtained on an Illumina HiSeq 2500. TCR libraries were prepared with molecular barcoding, using unique molecular identifiers to normalize TCRbeta repertoire quantification. TCRdb reworked the public reads: Q25 trimming with fastp, MiXCR clone assembly, productive beta chains retained. Each CDR3 protein appears once, grouped with its most common genes and DNA. This sample gives some 220,000 distinct CDR3 sequences in total; approximately 10% of them show up just once. 28% of the sample goes to the ten largest clones. The junction shows trimming of 8 bases on V and 6 bases on J, plus 16 bases between the germline ends. Measured from the cysteine to the phenylalanine, the CDR3 is 13 residues long. Only the CDR3 DNA stays, 39 bases, in frame from base 1. CDR1 and CDR2 are drawn from the germline V gene: MDHEN, SYDVKM.

This clonotype came up many times. The antigen it binds to is not known. Base qualities are not at hand, and no much larger clone is one base apart. Study-wide conclusions, independent of this receptor: About two months after transplant, the apparently early recovery of alphabetaT-cell counts reportedly depended on just several hundred clones that had expanded rapidly and came from non-depleted graft cells. In some patients, high TCRbeta diversity at day 60 was attributed to recipient T cells and intrathymic progenitors that had survived conditioning. Hyperexpanded clone frequencies declined over subsequent months; after one year, T-cell counts and TCRbeta diversity were mostly attributed to newly produced T cells.

The TCR was taken from a child under two years old with acute myeloid leukemia, due to receive a stem cell transplant. In this chain, TRBV28 is recombined with TRBJ1-2, and TRBD1 may be the D gene, going by 5 matching bases. Sequenced here: PBMCs, sampled before TCRalphabeta/CD19-depleted stem cell transplant. In nucleotides, the sequence is TGTGCCAGCCCCGGGCAGGGAGGGGATGGCTACACCTTC. This encodes CASPGQGGDGYTF.